This TCR beta chain emerged from a study of T cells in Graves' hyperthyroidism and ophthalmopathy. General study findings and limits: Ophthalmopathy, which appeared later, was predicted by the model a median roughly 6.4 months before onset.

Germline V gene sequence: CDR1 KGHSH, CDR2 LQKENI. The CDR3 is 14 residues long. V was pared by 0 bases and J by 10 bases, with 2 bases of the junction left unmatched. Note on this clonotype: Its antigen is undetermined.

RNA transcripts were the template for amplifying TCR beta CDR3 regions. HTBI primers were employed in a first-round RT-PCR of the TCR CDR3. TCRdb re-called the multiplex PCR reads with MiXCR, one entry per CDR3 protein. The sample yields some 400,000 distinct CDR3 sequences, approximately 15% seen once. Source material: blood. The gene calls are TRBV18 and TRBJ2-1; 11 positions match TRBD1. This TCR was recovered from a man aged 25-40 years with Graves' hyperthyroidism that later progressed to Graves' ophthalmopathy. The CDR3 sequence is CASSPPGTGGEQFF. In DNA, the CDR3 is TGTGCCAGCTCACCACCCGGGACAGGGGGGGAGCAGTTCTTC.